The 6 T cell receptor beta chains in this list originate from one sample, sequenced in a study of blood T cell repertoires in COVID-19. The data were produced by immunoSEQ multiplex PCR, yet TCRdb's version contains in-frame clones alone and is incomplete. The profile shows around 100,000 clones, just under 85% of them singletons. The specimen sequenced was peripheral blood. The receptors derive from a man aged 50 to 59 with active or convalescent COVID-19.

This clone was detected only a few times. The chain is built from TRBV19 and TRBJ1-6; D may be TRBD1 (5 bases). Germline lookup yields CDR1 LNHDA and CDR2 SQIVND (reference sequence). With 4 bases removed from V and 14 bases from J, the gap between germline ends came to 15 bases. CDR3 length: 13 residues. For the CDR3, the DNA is TGTGCCAGTAGTAGGGGCCGGGCAAGGGCCCTCCACTTT. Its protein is CASSRGRARALHF. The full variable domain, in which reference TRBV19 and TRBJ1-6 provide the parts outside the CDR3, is DGGITQSPKYLFRKEGQNVTLSCEQNLNHDAMYWYRQDPGQGLRLIYYSQIVNDFQKGDIAEGYSVSREKKESFPLTVTSAQKNPTAFYLCASSRGRARALHFGNGTRLTVT.

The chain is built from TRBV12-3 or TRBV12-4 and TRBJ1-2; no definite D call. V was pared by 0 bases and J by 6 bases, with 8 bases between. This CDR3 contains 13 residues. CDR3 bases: TGTGCCAGCAGTTTAGCGGGAGGAGATGGCTACACCTTC. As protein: CASSLAGGDGYTF.

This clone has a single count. DNA for the CDR3: TGTGCCAGCAGCCAAGGGGGGACAGTATTCCTCTGGGGCACTACTGTGCAGTACTTC. It codes for CASSQGGTVFLWGTTVQYF. The chain has TRBV3-1 (or the pseudogene TRBV3-2) and TRBJ2-7, with 7 bases identical to TRBD1. The CDR3 runs to 19 residues. Germline V gene data show CDR1 as LGHDT and CDR2 as YNNKEL (reference sequence). V trimming: 1 base; J trimming: 9 bases; junction bases outside the gene matches: 24.

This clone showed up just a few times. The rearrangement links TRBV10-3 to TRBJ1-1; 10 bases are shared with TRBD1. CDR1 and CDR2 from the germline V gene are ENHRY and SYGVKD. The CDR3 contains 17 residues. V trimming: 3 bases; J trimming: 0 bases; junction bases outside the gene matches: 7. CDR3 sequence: CAISDRDRGAMNTEAFF. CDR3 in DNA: TGTGCCATCAGTGACCGGGACAGGGGCGCCATGAACACTGAAGCTTTCTTT.

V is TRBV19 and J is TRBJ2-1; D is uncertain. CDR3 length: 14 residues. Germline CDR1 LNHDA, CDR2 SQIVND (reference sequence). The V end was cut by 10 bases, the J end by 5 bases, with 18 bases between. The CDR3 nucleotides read TGTGCCACCCACACTGGGCTGGTCCACAATGAGCAGTTCTTC. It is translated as CATHTGLVHNEQFF. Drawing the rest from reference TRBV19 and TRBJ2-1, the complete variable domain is DGGITQSPKYLFRKEGQNVTLSCEQNLNHDAMYWYRQDPGQGLRLIYYSQIVNDFQKGDIAEGYSVSREKKESFPLTVTSAQKNPTAFYLCATHTGLVHNEQFFGPGTRLTVL.

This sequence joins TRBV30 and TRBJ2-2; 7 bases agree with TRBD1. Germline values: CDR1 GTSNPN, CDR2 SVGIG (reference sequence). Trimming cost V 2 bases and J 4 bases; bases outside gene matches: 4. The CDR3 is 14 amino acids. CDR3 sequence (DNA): TGTGCCTGGAGTTATGGACAGGTCACCGGGGAGCTGTTTTTT. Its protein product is CAWSYGQVTGELFF. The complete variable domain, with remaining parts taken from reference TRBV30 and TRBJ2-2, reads SQTIHQWPATLVQPVGSPLSLECTVEGTSNPNLYWYRQAAGRGLQLLFYSVGIGQISSEVPQNLSASRPQDRQFILSSKKLLLSDSGFYLCAWSYGQVTGELFFGEGSRLTVL.